The rows below give T cell receptor beta chains drawn from one sample of a study of glioma-infiltrating T cells. Using its own MiXCR run on the multiplex PCR reads, TCRdb lists one record per CDR3 protein. The sample has about 400,000 distinct CDR3 sequences, roughly two fifths seen once. The sample taken for sequencing was glioma tissue, nonneoplastic brain tissue, or PBMCs (not recorded which). The receptors shown here come from a human donor with low-grade glioma or glioblastoma, undergoing nonglioma brain surgery, or in good health (not recorded which). Each CDR3 is given with its conserved first and last residue. A D gene is named only where the DNA matches it firmly. Clone size is shown for a subset of rows, as once, few, many or a class of expanded clone.

D | J | V | size | CDR3 | DNA
. | TRBJ1-5 | TRBV7-2 | few | CASSLSQGMGQPQHF | TGTGCCAGCAGCTTATCCCAGGGAATGGGTCAGCCCCAGCATTTT
. | TRBJ1-1 | TRBV27 | many | CASSFRSTNTEAFF | TGTGCCAGCAGTTTTCGGAGTACGAACACTGAAGCTTTCTTT
. | TRBJ1-5 | TRBV20-1 | . | CSARDIGASNQPQHF | TGCAGTGCTAGAGATATAGGTGCCAGCAATCAGCCCCAGCATTTT
. | TRBJ1-5 | TRBV27 | many | CASSHTGAGNQPQHF | TGTGCCAGCAGTCATACAGGCGCGGGTAATCAGCCCCAGCATTTT
. | TRBJ2-7 | TRBV5-1 | . | CTSSPNYGEQYF | TGCACCAGCAGCCCTAACTATGGCGAGCAGTACTTC
. | TRBJ1-5 | TRBV7-9 | . | CASSSPGWGNQPKHF | TGTGCCAGCAGCTCCCCGGGTTGGGGCAATCAGCCCAAGCATTTT
TRBD2 | TRBJ2-1 | TRBV20-1 | . | CSARDWGGLASEQFF | TGCAGTGCTAGAGATTGGGGGGGACTAGCGAGCGAGCAGTTCTTC
. | TRBJ2-5 | TRBV7-2 | few | CASSILANQETQYF | TGTGCCAGCAGCATCCTAGCCAACCAAGAGACCCAGTACTTC
. | TRBJ1-5 | TRBV28 | many | CASSSDGLNQPQHF | TGTGCCAGCAGTTCCGACGGCCTAAATCAGCCCCAGCATTTT
. | TRBJ2-1 | TRBV28 | many | CASIGWSHNNEQFF | TGTGCCAGCATAGGGTGGTCCCACAACAATGAGCAGTTCTTC
TRBD1 | TRBJ1-2 | TRBV19 | . | CASSILTRDSPNYGYAF | TGTGCCAGCAGTATCCTAACTCGGGACAGTCCTAACTATGGCTACGCCTTC
. | TRBJ2-2 | TRBV27 | . | CASSFKQRAGELFF | TGTGCCAGCAGTTTCAAACAGCGGGCCGGGGAGCTGTTTTTT
TRBD1 | TRBJ1-5 | TRBV20-1 | . | CSANRGGNQPQHF | TGCAGTGCAAACAGGGGGGGCAATCAGCCCCAGCATTTT
. | TRBJ1-5 | TRBV6-6 | . | CASSYGRGQPQHF | TGTGCCAGCAGTTACGGCCGGGGCCAGCCCCAGCATTTT
. | TRBJ1-1 | TRBV27 | . | CASRPTGVANTEAFF | TGCGCCAGCAGACCGACAGGAGTGGCGAACACTGAAGCTTTCTTT
. | TRBJ1-6 | TRBV25-1 | many | CASSGPGAYNSPLHF | TGTGCCAGCAGTGGCCCAGGAGCCTATAATTCACCCCTCCACTTT
. | TRBJ2-1 | TRBV7-2 | many | CASSSAGQLGEQFF | TGTGCCAGCAGCTCTGCGGGGCAACTGGGTGAGCAGTTCTTC
. | TRBJ1-1 | TRBV20-1 | . | CSASLVNTEAFF | TGCAGTGCTAGTCTCGTGAACACTGAAGCTTTCTTT
TRBD1 | TRBJ1-1 | TRBV20-1 | . | CSARGQGYTEAFF | TGCAGTGCTAGAGGACAGGGCTACACTGAAGCTTTCTTT
. | TRBJ2-5 | TRBV7-9 | . | CASSARVETQYF | TGTGCCAGCAGCGCGAGGGTTGAGACCCAGTACTTC
TRBD2 | TRBJ2-1 | TRBV18 | . | CASSPLGGRALGEQFF | TGTGCCAGCTCACCACTAGGCGGGAGGGCCCTCGGTGAGCAGTTCTTC
. | TRBJ1-3 | TRBV7-2 | . | CASNTDSPGNTIYF | TGTGCCAGCAACACGGACAGTCCTGGAAACACCATATATTTT
TRBD2 | TRBJ2-7 | TRBV3-1 | few | CASSQGGRNYEQYF | TGTGCCAGCAGCCAAGGCGGGAGAAACTACGAGCAGTACTTC
. | TRBJ2-6 | TRBV5-1 | . | CASSLQSGANVLTF | TGCGCCAGCAGCTTGCAATCTGGGGCCAACGTCCTGACTTTC
TRBD2 | TRBJ2-3 | TRBV15 | . | CATSRDRSSGSSNTQYF | TGTGCCACCAGCAGAGATCGGAGTAGCGGGAGTAGCAATACGCAGTATTTT
TRBD2 | TRBJ2-7 | TRBV28 | once | CASSETSGRAMNEQYF | TGTGCCAGCAGCGAGACTAGCGGGAGGGCAATGAACGAGCAGTACTTC
TRBD1 | TRBJ1-1 | TRBV20-1 | once | CSARVHRGNTEAFF | TGCAGTGCTAGAGTTCACAGGGGGAACACTGAAGCTTTCTTT
. | TRBJ2-3 | TRBV11-1 | . | CASSPDWGDTQYF | TGTGCCAGCAGCCCGGACTGGGGAGATACGCAGTATTTT
TRBD1 | TRBJ1-2 | TRBV20-1 | . | CSPSGTGRYTF | TGCAGTCCCTCCGGGACAGGACGCTACACCTTC
. | TRBJ2-7 | TRBV28 | . | CASSFPGQTAYEQYF | TGTGCCAGCAGTTTCCCCGGACAGACCGCCTACGAGCAGTACTTC
. | TRBJ2-3 | TRBV27 | many | CASSLGLPDTQYF | TGTGCCAGCAGTTTAGGACTACCAGATACGCAGTATTTT
TRBD2 | TRBJ2-1 | TRBV6-1 | . | CASSPLLGEGQGKQFF | TGTGCCAGCAGTCCACTCCTCGGGGAGGGTCAGGGTAAGCAGTTCTTC
. | TRBJ2-7 | TRBV10-3 | . | CAISEEGGYEQYF | TGTGCCATCAGTGAGGAGGGGGGCTACGAGCAGTACTTC
. | TRBJ1-2 | TRBV20-1 | few | CSAAGRGYTF | TGCAGTGCGGCAGGGCGAGGCTACACCTTC
. | TRBJ2-3 | TRBV20-1 | . | CSAYLQGYLRTDSQYF | TGCAGTGCCTATTTACAGGGTTACCTCCGCACAGATTCGCAGTATTTT
TRBD1 | TRBJ2-1 | TRBV7-2 | . | CASSYRDRGYNEQFF | TGTGCCAGCAGCTACCGGGACAGGGGTTACAATGAGCAGTTCTTC
TRBD1 | TRBJ1-1 | TRBV28 | many | CASSYGSTGSGAEAFF | TGTGCCAGCAGTTATGGATCGACAGGGTCAGGTGCTGAAGCTTTCTTT
. | TRBJ2-1 | TRBV3-1 | many | CASSQDDRDNEQFF | TGTGCCAGCAGCCAAGATGATAGGGACAATGAGCAGTTCTTC
TRBD2 | TRBJ2-5 | TRBV2 | . | CAAAGDGQETQYF | TGTGCCGCGGCGGGAGACGGCCAAGAGACCCAGTACTTC